This is a list of T cell receptor beta chains from one sample in a study of blood T cell repertoires in COVID-19. Clones were sequenced by immunoSEQ multiplex PCR, and TCRdb holds only the in-frame ones, with some missing. The table shows under 200,000 clones, with 80% to 90% occurring only once. The sequenced sample consisted of peripheral blood. The receptors derive from a woman aged 60 to 75 with COVID-19, enrolled during active disease. The CDR3 runs from the conserved cysteine through the conserved F or W. A D gene is named only where the DNA matches it firmly. A row's size may be missing; if present it is once, few, many or a size class.

cdr3_nt: TGCGCCAGCAGCGGTGACACGAACACTGAAGCTTTCTTT
cdr3_aa: CASSGDTNTEAFF
v_call: TRBV5-1
j_call: TRBJ1-1
clone_size: -
d_call: -

cdr3_nt: TGTGCCAGCAGTGACTCTACTAGCGGGAAGCGCCAGTTCTTC
cdr3_aa: CASSDSTSGKRQFF
v_call: TRBV6-4
j_call: TRBJ2-1
clone_size: -
d_call: TRBD2

cdr3_nt: TGTGCCAGCAGCCGCCGTGCGGGGGCGCGGGCAGATACGCAGTATTTT
cdr3_aa: CASSRRAGARADTQYF
v_call: TRBV7-8
j_call: TRBJ2-3
clone_size: -
d_call: -

cdr3_nt: TGTGCCAGCAGCCGGGGGGGTACCACTGAAGCTTTCTTT
cdr3_aa: CASSRGGTTEAFF
v_call: TRBV7-3
j_call: TRBJ1-1
clone_size: -
d_call: -

cdr3_nt: TGTGCCAGCGGCTCTCTTGGTAGCGGGAGTGAAGAGCAGTACTTC
cdr3_aa: CASGSLGSGSEEQYF
v_call: TRBV9
j_call: TRBJ2-7
clone_size: -
d_call: TRBD2

cdr3_nt: TGTGCTAGTGGTTTTTTGCCTTCCACAGTCACCGGGGAGCTGTTTTTT
cdr3_aa: CASGFLPSTVTGELFF
v_call: TRBV12-5
j_call: TRBJ2-2
clone_size: -
d_call: -

cdr3_nt: TGTGCCAGCAGCACGGCCAGGGGGAACACCGGGGAGCTGTTTTTT
cdr3_aa: CASSTARGNTGELFF
v_call: TRBV11-3
j_call: TRBJ2-2
clone_size: many
d_call: -

cdr3_nt: TGTGCCAGCAGTTACCTGACAGGGTTAGGGAACACTGAAGCTTTCTTT
cdr3_aa: CASSYLTGLGNTEAFF
v_call: TRBV6-5
j_call: TRBJ1-1
clone_size: -
d_call: TRBD1

cdr3_nt: TGTGCCTGGAGTGTACGGGGACTCTTTAATTCACCCCTCCACTTT
cdr3_aa: CAWSVRGLFNSPLHF
v_call: TRBV30
j_call: TRBJ1-6
clone_size: -
d_call: -

cdr3_nt: TGTGCCAGCAGCGTACAGGGATCGGGCTATGGCTACACCTTC
cdr3_aa: CASSVQGSGYGYTF
v_call: TRBV5-6
j_call: TRBJ1-2
clone_size: few
d_call: -

cdr3_nt: TGTGCCAGCAGCCGCGCCGGACTTTCCTACGAGCAGTACTTC
cdr3_aa: CASSRAGLSYEQYF
v_call: TRBV6-5
j_call: TRBJ2-7
clone_size: -
d_call: -

cdr3_nt: TGTGCCAGCAGCTTTCACAGGGGGTTCGATGGCTACACCTTC
cdr3_aa: CASSFHRGFDGYTF
v_call: TRBV11-1
j_call: TRBJ1-2
clone_size: -
d_call: TRBD1

cdr3_nt: TGTGCCAGCAGTTTGGAGGGGGCCCCAAATTCACCCCTCCACTTT
cdr3_aa: CASSLEGAPNSPLHF
v_call: TRBV27
j_call: TRBJ1-6
clone_size: few
d_call: TRBD1

cdr3_nt: TGTGCCAGCAGCCATCCCCTGGGAGGGTCCAATGAGCAGTTCTTC
cdr3_aa: CASSHPLGGSNEQFF
v_call: TRBV3-1/TRBV3-2
j_call: TRBJ2-1
clone_size: -
d_call: TRBD2

cdr3_nt: TGTGCCAGCAGCTTCTGGACAGGGGCCTCTGGAAACACCATATATTTT
cdr3_aa: CASSFWTGASGNTIYF
v_call: TRBV7-9
j_call: TRBJ1-3
clone_size: few
d_call: TRBD1

cdr3_nt: TGTGCCAGCAGCCTGCGGGGGGACTATGGCTACACCTTC
cdr3_aa: CASSLRGDYGYTF
v_call: TRBV5-6
j_call: TRBJ1-2
clone_size: -
d_call: -

cdr3_nt: TGTGCCAGCCTGGAGGTAGCGGGCTACACCGGGGAGCTGTTTTTT
cdr3_aa: CASLEVAGYTGELFF
v_call: TRBV6-5
j_call: TRBJ2-2
clone_size: -
d_call: TRBD2

cdr3_nt: TGTGCCAGCAGCGAGATCTATAATTCACCCCTCCACTTT
cdr3_aa: CASSEIYNSPLHF
v_call: TRBV3-1/TRBV3-2
j_call: TRBJ1-6
clone_size: -
d_call: -

cdr3_nt: TGTGCCAGCTCACCAGAGGGAGGTGATGGCTACACCTTC
cdr3_aa: CASSPEGGDGYTF
v_call: TRBV18
j_call: TRBJ1-2
clone_size: -
d_call: -

cdr3_nt: TGTGCCAGCAGTTTTTTAGGACTAGCAGCGAACACCGGGGAGCTGTTTTTT
cdr3_aa: CASSFLGLAANTGELFF
v_call: TRBV27
j_call: TRBJ2-2
clone_size: few
d_call: TRBD2

cdr3_nt: TGTGCCAGCACGCCGAGGAACAGGGGAAGAGAGCAGTACTTC
cdr3_aa: CASTPRNRGREQYF
v_call: TRBV2
j_call: TRBJ2-7
clone_size: -
d_call: TRBD1

cdr3_nt: TGTGCCAGCAGTCCCGGAGGACACTATGGCTACACCTTC
cdr3_aa: CASSPGGHYGYTF
v_call: TRBV11-2
j_call: TRBJ1-2
clone_size: -
d_call: -

cdr3_nt: TGCAGTGCTAGTGAGGGGCGAGGAGAAAAACTGTTTTTT
cdr3_aa: CSASEGRGEKLFF
v_call: TRBV20-1
j_call: TRBJ1-4
clone_size: -
d_call: -

cdr3_nt: TGCGCCAGCAGCTTGGCGACAGGGCAAGGCTACACCTTC
cdr3_aa: CASSLATGQGYTF
v_call: TRBV5-1
j_call: TRBJ1-2
clone_size: -
d_call: TRBD1

cdr3_nt: TGTGCCAGCAGCTTAGCAACAGCGAACACCGGGGAGCTGTTTTTT
cdr3_aa: CASSLATANTGELFF
v_call: TRBV11-3
j_call: TRBJ2-2
clone_size: -
d_call: -

cdr3_nt: TGTGCCAGCAGCCAAGATAACGGTTATAATTCACCCCTCCACTTT
cdr3_aa: CASSQDNGYNSPLHF
v_call: TRBV3-1/TRBV3-2
j_call: TRBJ1-6
clone_size: few
d_call: -

cdr3_nt: TGTGCCACAGGGGACAGGTGGGATCAGCCCCAGCATTTT
cdr3_aa: CATGDRWDQPQHF
v_call: TRBV24-1
j_call: TRBJ1-5
clone_size: -
d_call: TRBD1

cdr3_nt: TGTGCTAGTGGTTTGGAGGGACAGCCTAATGAAAAACTGTTTTTT
cdr3_aa: CASGLEGQPNEKLFF
v_call: TRBV12-5
j_call: TRBJ1-4
clone_size: -
d_call: TRBD1

cdr3_nt: TGTGCCAGCAGGTTACACCCGGGGGGCACCGGGGAGCTGTTTTTT
cdr3_aa: CASRLHPGGTGELFF
v_call: TRBV7-2
j_call: TRBJ2-2
clone_size: -
d_call: TRBD2

cdr3_nt: TGTGCCAGTACCTCAGGGTTAAAGGGCAATGAGCAGTTCTTC
cdr3_aa: CASTSGLKGNEQFF
v_call: TRBV19
j_call: TRBJ2-1
clone_size: -
d_call: -

cdr3_nt: TGTGCCAGCAGTTTGGACAGGGTGAACACTGAAGCTTTCTTT
cdr3_aa: CASSLDRVNTEAFF
v_call: TRBV27
j_call: TRBJ1-1
clone_size: -
d_call: TRBD1

cdr3_nt: TGTGCCAGCAGCCAGGGGAGGGGATTGCCCGGGGAGCTGTTTTTT
cdr3_aa: CASSQGRGLPGELFF
v_call: TRBV5-4
j_call: TRBJ2-2
clone_size: once
d_call: -

cdr3_nt: TGTGCCAGCAGCGGACAGACAGGGCGAGGGGAGACCCAGTACTTC
cdr3_aa: CASSGQTGRGETQYF
v_call: TRBV9
j_call: TRBJ2-5
clone_size: -
d_call: TRBD1

cdr3_nt: TGTGCCAGCAGCTTAACGGGGAGCGGGGGGGCGAACATTCAGTACTTC
cdr3_aa: CASSLTGSGGANIQYF
v_call: TRBV7-3
j_call: TRBJ2-4
clone_size: -
d_call: TRBD2

cdr3_nt: TGTGCCAGTAGTATGAGGCAGGGGGCGGAAGCTTTCTTT
cdr3_aa: CASSMRQGAEAFF
v_call: TRBV19
j_call: TRBJ1-1
clone_size: -
d_call: TRBD1

cdr3_nt: TGTGCCAGCAGTTTCCGAGCAGGCAACTACAATGAGCAGTTCTTC
cdr3_aa: CASSFRAGNYNEQFF
v_call: TRBV27
j_call: TRBJ2-1
clone_size: many
d_call: -

cdr3_nt: TGTGCCAGCAGCTTAACAGGGGGCTTCACTGAAGCTTTCTTT
cdr3_aa: CASSLTGGFTEAFF
v_call: TRBV5-8
j_call: TRBJ1-1
clone_size: -
d_call: TRBD1

cdr3_nt: TGCGCCAGCAGCCCTAGCCAGCCGAACACTGAAGCTTTCTTT
cdr3_aa: CASSPSQPNTEAFF
v_call: TRBV5-1
j_call: TRBJ1-1
clone_size: -
d_call: -

cdr3_nt: TGCAGCGTTGAACGAGGACAGGCTTTTAGCACAGATACGCAGTATTTT
cdr3_aa: CSVERGQAFSTDTQYF
v_call: TRBV29-1
j_call: TRBJ2-3
clone_size: -
d_call: TRBD1

cdr3_nt: TGTGCCAGCAGCGCACCAGGGACTAGCGGAAGCAATGAGCAGTTCTTC
cdr3_aa: CASSAPGTSGSNEQFF
v_call: TRBV11-2
j_call: TRBJ2-1
clone_size: once
d_call: TRBD2

cdr3_nt: TGTGCCAGCGGCCCAGGGAGTCAGCCTGAAGCTTTCTTT
cdr3_aa: CASGPGSQPEAFF
v_call: TRBV6-2/TRBV6-3
j_call: TRBJ1-1
clone_size: -
d_call: -

cdr3_nt: TGTGCCTGGAGTGTTGAGGGTTTTTCAACTAATGAAAAACTGTTTTTT
cdr3_aa: CAWSVEGFSTNEKLFF
v_call: TRBV30
j_call: TRBJ1-4
clone_size: -
d_call: -

cdr3_nt: TGTGCCAGCAGCTTAGAGTCGGCTAGCGGGAGGGGCGAGCAGTACTTC
cdr3_aa: CASSLESASGRGEQYF
v_call: TRBV11-2
j_call: TRBJ2-7
clone_size: -
d_call: TRBD2

cdr3_nt: TGTGCCAGCAGCTTAGAAGCTTTTACTGAAGCTTTCTTT
cdr3_aa: CASSLEAFTEAFF
v_call: TRBV7-8
j_call: TRBJ1-1
clone_size: few
d_call: -

cdr3_nt: TGTGCCAGCAGCGCCGGGACTAGCGGGAGGGCCGGTCCTGGGGCCAACGTCCTGACTTTC
cdr3_aa: CASSAGTSGRAGPGANVLTF
v_call: TRBV9
j_call: TRBJ2-6
clone_size: -
d_call: TRBD2

cdr3_nt: TGTGCCAGCAGCTTACCCGGACAGGGACCTACCAATGAGCAGTTCTTC
cdr3_aa: CASSLPGQGPTNEQFF
v_call: TRBV7-8
j_call: TRBJ2-1
clone_size: -
d_call: TRBD1

cdr3_nt: TGTGCCAGCAGCTCGATAGGACTTGGGGCAGATACGCAGTATTTT
cdr3_aa: CASSSIGLGADTQYF
v_call: TRBV9
j_call: TRBJ2-3
clone_size: once
d_call: -

cdr3_nt: TGTGCCAGCAGTGATTTCATTACTAGTCCGACCCAGTACTTC
cdr3_aa: CASSDFITSPTQYF
v_call: TRBV6-1
j_call: TRBJ2-5
clone_size: few
d_call: -

cdr3_nt: TGTGCCAGTAGTACCCCCGAGTTGTCACCCCTCCACTTT
cdr3_aa: CASSTPELSPLHF
v_call: TRBV19
j_call: TRBJ1-6
clone_size: -
d_call: -

cdr3_nt: TGTGCCAGCCACAGGATGGGAAATTCACCCCTCCACTTT
cdr3_aa: CASHRMGNSPLHF
v_call: TRBV6-6
j_call: TRBJ1-6
clone_size: -
d_call: -

cdr3_nt: TGTGCCAGCTCTAGGGGGCGATTTCATAATTCACCCCTCCACTTT
cdr3_aa: CASSRGRFHNSPLHF
v_call: TRBV9
j_call: TRBJ1-6
clone_size: few
d_call: TRBD1